These 15 T cell receptor beta chains share one sample of origin, sequenced in a study of post-analysis software for immune sequencing data. Study observations and caveats: About five TRBV segments, including TRBV5-6, TRBV5-1 and TRBV20-1, were more frequent in patients than controls.

Included in the TCR beta cDNA libraries were unique molecular identifiers. TCRdb re-called the PCR reads through MiXCR, storing one row per CDR3 protein. The profile shows hundreds of thousands of distinct CDR3 sequences, more than 50% of them singletons. Which antigens these TCRs recognize remains unknown. Sequencing input: blood. These receptors were collected from a girl aged 2 to 9 with multiple sclerosis.

V gene TRBV5-6 combines with J gene TRBJ2-1; 9 bases line up with TRBD1. Looked up from germline, CDR1 is SGHDT and CDR2 is YYEEEE. The V and J ends lost 0 bases and 3 bases, in that order; junction bases with no gene match: 4. This CDR3 has 16 amino acids. CDR3 bases: TGTGCCAGCAGCTTGGCCTCGACAGGGGGCTACAATGAGCAGTTCTTC. Its protein product is CASSLASTGGYNEQFF.

This clonotype has only a few counts. The chain combines TRBV12-3 or TRBV12-4 with TRBJ2-5; 7 bases line up with TRBD1. CDR3 length: 14 amino acids. V trimming: 6 bases; J trimming: 4 bases; junction bases outside the gene matches: 8. The CDR3 sequence is CASSPNYRGETQYF. The CDR3 region has the DNA TGTGCCAGCAGCCCCAACTACAGGGGAGAGACCCAGTACTTC.

This clonotype was seen a single time. The rearrangement links TRBV6-2 or TRBV6-3 to TRBJ1-5, with D possibly TRBD1 on 6 matching bases. V was pared by 2 bases and J by 9 bases, with 32 bases between. The length of the CDR3 is 20 residues. Germline V CDR1 and CDR2: MNHEY, SVGEGT. Written as DNA, the CDR3 is TGTGCCAGCAGTTACGTGCGGACAGAACCAGGACGACCCGAAATCCGGCCCCAGCATTTT. This codes for CASSYVRTEPGRPEIRPQHF.

The genes are TRBV5-1 and TRBJ2-1; TRBD2 matches at 7 bases. The CDR3 extends over 15 amino acids. Per the germline V gene, CDR1 is SGHRS and CDR2 is YFSETQ. V dropped 0 bases and J dropped 9; count of bases not matched to a gene: 9. CDR3 nucleotide sequence: TGCGCCAGCAGCTTGGGCGGGAGACCCCCCATTGAGCAGTTCTTC. Translating gives CASSLGGRPPIEQFF.

The genes are TRBV29-1 and TRBJ2-1; TRBD1 matches at 12 bases. CDR3 length: 13 amino acids. The V and J ends lost 5 bases and 7 bases, in that order; junction bases with no gene match: 3. The germline gives CDR1 SQVTM, CDR2 ANQGSEA. The CDR3 loop is CSVPGQGANEQFF. The CDR3 coding sequence is TGCAGCGTTCCGGGACAGGGGGCGAATGAGCAGTTCTTC.

The chain carries TRBV4-1 and TRBJ1-1; possibly TRBD1 for D (6 bases). This CDR3 has 14 residues. V was trimmed by 0 bases and J by 11 bases, leaving 16 bases between them. The germline V gene has CDR1 MGHRA and CDR2 YSYEKL. DNA for the CDR3: TGCGCCAGCAGCCAAGAATCGCAGGGGCGTTCGGCTTTCTTT. Amino acid sequence: CASSQESQGRSAFF.

The rearrangement uses TRBV12-3 or TRBV12-4 and TRBJ1-4, with a tentative D call TRBD1 (5 bases). CDR3 length: 16 amino acids. V was clipped by 1 base and J by 12 bases, with 21 bases between them. The CDR3 DNA sequence: TGTGCCAGCAGTTTAGTGCCAAGGGACCTAGGGGCGGAACTGTTTTTT. Translating gives CASSLVPRDLGAELFF.

V gene TRBV13 combines with J gene TRBJ2-3, with TRBD1 matching over 8 bases. Germline V lookup: CDR1 PRHDT, CDR2 FYEKMQ (reference sequence). V lost 1 base, J lost 1 base, and 7 bases stayed unmatched. This CDR3 is 17 amino acids long. CDR3 DNA: TGTGCCAGCAGCTTAGAGCGACAGGGGTACGGCACAGATACGCAGTATTTT. It yields the protein CASSLERQGYGTDTQYF.

The chain couples TRBV4-1 to TRBJ2-7; 8 bases fit TRBD1. Germline loops: CDR1 MGHRA, CDR2 YSYEKL. The CDR3 is made up of 14 amino acids. The junction had 9 bases not matched to a gene; V was cut back by 8 bases and J by 3 bases. As DNA, the CDR3 is TGCGCCAGCTCCCAGACAGGGGAGATCTACGAGCAGTACTTC. This encodes CASSQTGEIYEQYF.

CDR3 in DNA: TGTGCCACCAGCAGAGACCGGACGCCCGGAGAAAAACTGTTTTTT. Protein product: CATSRDRTPGEKLFF. The rearrangement links TRBV15 to TRBJ1-4; D unclear. Trimming shortened V by 0 bases and J by 8 bases, and 13 bases separated the two germline ends. CDR1 and CDR2 from the germline V gene are LNHNV and YYDKDF (reference sequence). The CDR3 length is 15 residues.

CDR3 in amino acids: CASSPWQETQYF. In DNA form, the CDR3 reads TGTGCCAGCTCACCATGGCAAGAGACCCAGTACTTC. The chain uses TRBV18 and TRBJ2-5; D not certain. V dropped 2 bases and J dropped 2 bases, with 3 bases sitting between them. Germline CDR1 KGHSH, CDR2 LQKENI. The CDR3 contains 12 residues.

J is TRBJ1-2 and V is TRBV3-1, with 8 bases fitting TRBD1. Germline lookup yields CDR1 LGHDT and CDR2 YNNKEL (reference sequence). The CDR3 spans 15 residues. V lost 1 base and J lost 4; bases outside the gene matches: 5. CDR3 region: CASSQGSTGGYGYTF. CDR3 coding DNA: TGTGCCAGCAGCCAAGGTAGTACAGGGGGCTATGGCTACACCTTC.

Only a few counts were recorded for this clonotype. The rearrangement joins TRBV30 to TRBJ2-7; D is uncertain. With 3 bases removed from V and 3 bases from J, the gap between germline ends came to 9 bases. The germline V gene encodes CDR1 GTSNPN and CDR2 SVGIG (reference sequence). This CDR3 spans 12 amino acids. CDR3 sequence: CAWSESDYEQYF. CDR3 DNA sequence: TGTGCCTGGAGCGAAAGCGACTACGAGCAGTACTTC. Based on the CDR3 plus reference TRBV30 and TRBJ2-7, the full variable domain is SQTIHQWPATLVQPVGSPLSLECTVEGTSNPNLYWYRQAAGRGLQLLFYSVGIGQISSEVPQNLSASRPQDRQFILSSKKLLLSDSGFYLCAWSESDYEQYFGPGTRLTVT.

This chain uses TRBV7-9 with TRBJ2-1, with D tentatively TRBD2 (6 bases). Trimming left V 5 bases short and J 5 bases short, with 19 bases between. CDR3 length: 16 residues. Germline lookup yields CDR1 SEHNR and CDR2 FQNEAQ (reference sequence). This CDR3 reads CASSISRDWVDNEQFF. For the CDR3, the DNA is TGTGCCAGCAGCATAAGCCGGGACTGGGTGGACAATGAGCAGTTCTTC.

This clonotype was seen a few times. The rearrangement links TRBV28 to TRBJ2-5; 8 bases fit TRBD2. The CDR3 runs 14 residues. Germline V gene sequence: CDR1 MDHEN, CDR2 SYDVKM. The junction had 10 bases not matched to a gene; V was cut back by 8 bases and J by 5 bases. The DNA for the CDR3 is TGTGCCAGCTCCCACGGGGGGGTTGCGGAGACCCAGTACTTC. This translates into CASSHGGVAETQYF.